This T cell receptor (beta chain) is drawn from a study of regulatory T cells in long-lasting Graves disease. Study results and limitations: New patients shared around 980 public clonotypes, and persistent patients shared more, with 2,741. Persistent Graves' disease cases displayed lower TCR diversity than newly diagnosed ones.

This clonotype was recorded many times. Its antigen is as yet unknown. Assembly of TCR beta libraries relied on iRepertoire HTBI primers together with Arm-PCR of CDR3 regions. TCRdb reprocessed the multiplex PCR reads via MiXCR and lists one record per CDR3 protein. The top ten clones hold just under 25% of a sample with roughly 530,000 distinct CDR3 sequences, around 16% of them seen once. Time point defined: newly diagnosed GD, antithyroid drugs for less than 3 months. PBMC RNA served as the TCR library source. These sequences were also reported in another study, on T cells in Graves' hyperthyroidism and ophthalmopathy.

This material consisted of peripheral blood mononuclear cells (PBMCs), taken at new diagnosis, from a patient treated with antithyroid drugs. This sequence was found in a woman aged 35-65 years with Graves disease.

The CDR3 DNA follows: TGTGCCAGCAGCGTAGAGGAAGGGAACGGCTACACCTTC. This sequence encodes CASSVEEGNGYTF. The chain links TRBV9 to TRBJ1-2; D is unresolved. Germline V CDR1 and CDR2: SGDLS, YYNGEE. Between the trimmed V and J ends, which lost 0 bases and 8 bases, there was a span of 11 bases. The CDR3 has 13 amino acids.